This T cell receptor beta chain was captured in a study of blood T cell repertoires in COVID-19. Whole-study context: Donors in the United States, Italy and Spain gave samples during acute or convalescent COVID-19.

Sequenced by immunoSEQ multiplex PCR; TCRdb stores in-frame clones only, minus some. The sample has fewer than 350,000 clones, around 85% seen once. Trimming removed 3 bases at V and 6 bases at J, with 8 bases between. This CDR3 is built from 13 residues. CDR1 and CDR2 (germline): SGHDN, FVKESK. Those enrolled, adults aged roughly 18 to 100 years, came from around 24 US areas. Participant-given clinical history determined each cohort assignment. Contact with a PCR-confirmed or clinician-diagnosed COVID-19 case occurred within 2 weeks of entry. Sequenced material: PBMCs or T cells enriched from blood (not recorded which). The TCR originated in a woman aged 25 to 39 who had been exposed to COVID-19. The gene calls are TRBV14 and TRBJ2-2; no firm D call. CDR3 loop: CASSQRAAGELFF. The CDR3 DNA reads as TGTGCCAGCAGCCAGCGTGCGGCCGGGGAGCTGTTTTTT.